A selection of T cell receptor beta chains follows, all from one sample in a study of vaccination effects on CD4 cells after COVID-19. The repertoire was sequenced with immunoSEQ multiplex PCR; TCRdb's copy has only in-frame clones and lacks some. The sample carries tens of thousands of clones, around 69% recorded once. The antigens for these receptors are not known. The source was CD4+ T cells from PBMCs cultured without peptide, collected after COVID-19 vaccination. The receptors shown here come from a human donor who received a COVID-19 vaccine. CDR3s include the opening cysteine and the closing phenylalanine or tryptophan. D genes are given only for firm matches. Clone size, where shown, is once, few, many, or a class for clones that have expanded.

- TRBJ2-1 once TRBV28 TGTGCCAGCAGCATCGGAAGGGAGCAGTTCTTC CASSIGREQFF
- TRBJ2-6 once TRBV2 TGTGCCAGCAGTGGGGAGACAGGGAGGTCTCCTGGGGCCAACGTCCTGACTTTC CASSGETGRSPGANVLTF
- TRBJ1-5 - TRBV6-5 TGTGCCAGCATGGTGGGTAGCAATCAGCCCCAGCATTTT CASMVGSNQPQHF
- TRBJ1-1 - TRBV18 TGTGCCAGCTCACCACCGGGGTCAGGGAGACTGAACACTGAAGCTTTCTTT CASSPPGSGRLNTEAFF
- TRBJ2-5 - TRBV24-1 TGTGCCACCAGTGACCTCAGGGGCATGCAAGAGACCCAGTACTTC CATSDLRGMQETQYF
- TRBJ2-1 - TRBV4-1 TGCGCCAGCAGCCCTTTGGGGGGTTCCACCTACAATGAGCAGTTCTTC CASSPLGGSTYNEQFF
- TRBJ1-6 medium-sized TRBV5-4 TGTGCCAGCAGCTTGGATAATTCACCCCTCCACTTT CASSLDNSPLHF
TRBD2 TRBJ2-3 - TRBV24-1 TGTGCCACCAGTGCTAGCGGGGGGGCCAAAGATACGCAGTATTTT CATSASGGAKDTQYF
TRBD1 TRBJ1-2 - TRBV30 TGTGCCTGGAGTCTGACAGGGGGCGCGAGTGGCTACACCTTC CAWSLTGGASGYTF
- TRBJ1-6 few TRBV3-1/TRBV3-2 TGTGCCAGCAGCCAAGGTAGGGGGTCACCCCTCCACTTT CASSQGRGSPLHF
- TRBJ2-3 - TRBV4-1 TGCGCCAGCAGCCCAGGGAGTTTAGATGGTCCAGATACGCAGTATTTT CASSPGSLDGPDTQYF
- TRBJ2-7 once TRBV3-1/TRBV3-2 TGTGCCAGCAGCCAATCCCACGGGTCCTACGAGCAGTACTTC CASSQSHGSYEQYF
TRBD2 TRBJ2-3 - TRBV5-1 TGCGCCAGCAGCTTGGCGGAGCGGGGGGTCACAGATACGCAGTATTTT CASSLAERGVTDTQYF
TRBD1 TRBJ1-1 - TRBV27 TGTGCCAGCAGTTTATTGCGGGGACAGGGGGGATCCGGTGAAGCTTTCTTT CASSLLRGQGGSGEAFF
- TRBJ1-5 - TRBV18 TGTGCCAGCTCACCAGGGAGCAATCAGCCCCAGCATTTT CASSPGSNQPQHF
- TRBJ1-1 - TRBV23-1 TGCGCCAGCAGTCAATCGTTGGTGGGGGGCACTGAAGCTTTCTTT CASSQSLVGGTEAFF
- TRBJ1-6 - TRBV5-5 TGTGCCAGCAGCCAGACAGTTTTTGATTCACCCCTCCACTTT CASSQTVFDSPLHF
- TRBJ1-6 few TRBV18 TGTGCCAGCTCACACATCGATTCACCCCTCCACTTT CASSHIDSPLHF
TRBD1 TRBJ2-7 - TRBV28 TGTGCCAGCAGTCTAGCCGGGACAGGGGGCTACGAGCAGTACTTC CASSLAGTGGYEQYF
TRBD2 TRBJ2-1 - TRBV29-1 TGCAGCGTTGAAGAGTTGGAGCGGGGAGGGCATGAGCAGTTCTTC CSVEELERGGHEQFF
- TRBJ2-5 - TRBV6-5 TGTGCCAGCAGTTACTCGAGGGTAGAGACCCAGTACTTC CASSYSRVETQYF
- TRBJ1-1 - TRBV15 TGTGCCACCAGCAGACAAGACAGTGAAGCTTTCTTT CATSRQDSEAFF
- TRBJ2-3 few TRBV5-1 TGCGCCAGCAACTTGGGGGACACCCTCACCCGCACAGATACGCAGTATTTT CASNLGDTLTRTDTQYF
- TRBJ2-7 - TRBV5-1 TGCGCCAGCAGCCTTGGACAGAGCTCCTACGAGCAGTACTTC CASSLGQSSYEQYF
TRBD2 TRBJ2-1 few TRBV3-1/TRBV3-2 TGTGCCAGCACCCGACTAGCGGGAGGGGGTGAGCAGTTCTTC CASTRLAGGGEQFF
- TRBJ2-7 - TRBV28 TGTGCCAGTGCCGGAGTTCCATCCCACGAGCAGTACTTC CASAGVPSHEQYF
- TRBJ2-3 - TRBV12-3/TRBV12-4 TGTGCCAGCAACGTCCAGGGGGATACGCAGTATTTT CASNVQGDTQYF
- TRBJ1-1 - TRBV12-3/TRBV12-4 TGTGCCACGCGGGAGGCCGAGAACACTGAAGCTTTCTTT CATREAENTEAFF
TRBD2 TRBJ2-1 - TRBV29-1 TGCAGCGTTCGCGGACTAGGGTACAATGAGCAGTTCTTC CSVRGLGYNEQFF
- TRBJ1-5 once TRBV27 TGTGCCAGCAGTTTATCCAGGGTGGGCAATCAGCCCCAGCATTTT CASSLSRVGNQPQHF
- TRBJ1-2 - TRBV7-2 TGTGCCAGCAGCTTCAGAGTAGTAGGCTACACCTTC CASSFRVVGYTF